This T cell receptor (beta chain) was identified during a study of graft-versus-host responses after intestinal transplantation. Note on this clone: The antigen is undetermined.

Germline V gives CDR1 GTSNPN, CDR2 SVGIG (reference sequence). With V trimmed by 2 bases and J by 4 bases, 5 bases remained unmatched. CDR3 length: 14 amino acids. Study observations and caveats: Individuals who had graft-donor T cell macrochimerism had allografts that showed high graft-versus-host to host-versus-graft clonal ratios.

Here immunoSEQ multiplex PCR was the method, and the copy in TCRdb shows in-frame clones only, minus some. The data contain about 27,000 clones, about 80% of them singletons. The chain combines TRBV30 with TRBJ1-5; 7 bases fit TRBD1. The source was unstimulated CD4+ T cells sorted from spleen or lymph node cells, collected before intestinal transplant. This clonotype originated in a human donor who received an intestinal transplant. Here the CDR3 DNA reads TGTGCCTGGAGTCAGGGACAGCCTAATCAGCCCCAGCATTTT. Its translation: CAWSQGQPNQPQHF.